A single sample gave rise to the 8 T cell receptor beta chains below, sequenced in a study of regulatory T cells in long-lasting Graves disease. Documented time point: newly diagnosed GD, antithyroid drugs for less than 3 months. RNA isolated from PBMCs was used to make the TCR library. Libraries of TCR beta came from iRepertoire HTBI primers plus Arm-PCR of CDR3 regions. TCRdb fed the multiplex PCR reads into MiXCR, producing one record per CDR3 protein. The sample yields 450,000 to 500,000 distinct CDR3 sequences, roughly 17% seen once. These data were also reused for a study on T cells in Graves' hyperthyroidism and ophthalmopathy.

The sequencing used peripheral blood mononuclear cells (PBMCs), collected at new diagnosis, from a patient treated with antithyroid drugs. The receptors come from a man between 35 and 55 years old with Graves disease.

This clonotype was found a few times. The genes are TRBV7-9 and TRBJ1-3, with a possible D match to TRBD1 (6 bases). The CDR3 is 16 amino acids. Germline V gene data show CDR1 as SEHNR and CDR2 as FQNEAQ (reference sequence). Trimming cost V 3 bases and J 2 bases, with 14 bases left between them. The CDR3 region is CASSLGHPGAGNTIYF. CDR3 coding DNA: TGTGCCAGCAGCTTGGGACACCCCGGTGCTGGAAACACCATATATTTT.

This clonotype was seen repeatedly, ten times or more. This chain uses TRBV11-2 with TRBJ2-3, with 13 bases that match TRBD2. The junction had 4 bases not matched to a gene; V was cut back by 2 bases and J by 2 bases. Germline V lookup: CDR1 SGHAT, CDR2 FQNNGV. The CDR3 runs 17 residues. DNA of the CDR3: TGTGCCAGCAGCTTAACTAGCGGGAGGGCCCTCACAGATACGCAGTATTTT. It specifies CASSLTSGRALTDTQYF.

The rearrangement links TRBV27 to TRBJ1-2; D possibly corresponds to TRBD1 (5 bases). The germline gives CDR1 MNHEY, CDR2 SMNVEV (reference sequence). The CDR3 contains 15 residues. V was cut by 0 bases and J by 6 bases, with 14 bases left in between. CDR3 region: CASSLSVGDGDGYTF. The CDR3 DNA is TGTGCCAGCAGTTTATCGGTCGGGGACGGGGATGGCTACACCTTC.

This clonotype has a count of ten or more. V and J are TRBV28 and TRBJ2-7; TRBD1 matches 10 bases. V lost 6 bases to trimming and J lost 2 bases; unmatched junction nucleotides: 4. Looked up from germline, CDR1 is MDHEN and CDR2 is SYDVKM. This CDR3 is 14 amino acids long. The CDR3 here is CASRSGTGAYEQYF. The CDR3, as DNA: TGTGCCAGCAGGTCCGGGACAGGGGCCTACGAGCAGTACTTC. Full variable domain (missing parts from reference TRBV28 and TRBJ2-7): DVKVTQSSRYLVKRTGEKVFLECVQDMDHENMFWYRQDPGLGLRLIYFSYDVKMKEKGDIPEGYSVSREKKERFSLILESASTNQTSMYLCASRSGTGAYEQYFGPGTRLTVT.

In its sample, this clonotype was seen a few times. A much larger clone lies one base from this, so it may be a read error. The chain couples TRBV28 to TRBJ2-1; 7 bases line up with TRBD1. This CDR3 spans 14 amino acids. Germline V lookup: CDR1 MDHEN, CDR2 SYDVKM. For the CDR3, the DNA is TGTGCCTGCAGTGAGGACAGGTCCTACAATGAGCAGTTCTTC. It encodes CACSEDRSYNEQFF.

Details on this clonotype: This probably arose from a read error, given a far larger clone one base away. The chain joins TRBV2 to TRBJ2-7, with D possibly matching TRBD2 (6 bases). The CDR3 runs to 15 residues. V was cut by 2 bases and J by 7 bases, with 18 bases left in between. The germline V gene has CDR1 SNHLY and CDR2 FYNNEI. CDR3 loop: CASSEYGARGNEQYF. CDR3 coding DNA: TGTGCCAGCAGTGAATATGGGGCTCGGGGGAATGAGCAGTACTTC.

CDR3 in DNA: TGTGCCAGCAGTTTGAGGGGATCGGGCAATCAGCCCCAGCATTTT. It codes for CASSLRGSGNQPQHF. The chain carries TRBV12-3 or TRBV12-4 and TRBJ1-5; tentatively, D is TRBD1 (5 bases). The CDR3 length is 15 residues. V lost 3 bases, J lost 2 bases, and 11 bases lay in between.

This chain connects TRBV28 to TRBJ1-5; D may be TRBD1 (5 bases). Trimming left V 2 bases short and J 7 bases short, with 6 bases between. Germline CDR1 is MDHEN and CDR2 is SYDVKM. There are 12 residues in the CDR3. CDR3 bases: TGTGCCAGCAGTTTAGACAGCCAGCCCCAGCATTTT. It codes for CASSLDSQPQHF.